This T cell receptor beta chain comes out of a study of T cell responses to AZD1222 COVID-19 vaccine. Whole-study results and caveats: Sampling that yielded the repertoires occurred only after the peak T cell response.

The V end lost 1 base, the J end lost 7 bases, and 14 bases lay between the germline ends. The CDR3 totals 14 residues. CDR1 and CDR2 (germline): KGHSH, LQKENI. Turning to this clone: Its antigen is unidentified.

Profiling relied on immunoSEQ multiplex PCR, and the TCRdb table lists in-frame clones only, not all of them. This table holds about 140,000 clones, roughly 92% found once. The origin of this receptor is an adult in good health. The sequenced sample was peripheral blood, obtained on day 0 of AZD1222 vaccination. The rearrangement joins TRBV18 to TRBJ2-7; TRBD2 might be the D (6 bases). The CDR3: CASSPLQTAGEQYF. CDR3 DNA sequence: TGTGCCAGCTCACCACTGCAGACTGCGGGAGAGCAGTACTTC.